These 9 T cell receptor beta chains were all obtained from the same sample, sequenced in a study of blood T cell repertoires in COVID-19. The assay was immunoSEQ multiplex PCR, and TCRdb's table has in-frame clones only and misses some. The sample consists of roughly 670,000 clones, around 89% of them appearing once. The specimen was peripheral blood. Receptor source: a woman between 18 and 30 years old with acute or convalescent COVID-19.

The rearrangement uses TRBV15 and TRBJ1-1; D is possibly TRBD1 (5 bases). Deletions cut 5 bases from V and 3 bases from J, with 7 bases between. Germline V gives CDR1 LNHNV, CDR2 YYDKDF (reference sequence). The CDR3 has 12 amino acids. CDR3 sequence: CATSLGDTEAFF. The DNA of the CDR3 is TGTGCCACCAGCTTAGGGGACACTGAAGCTTTCTTT.

The chain links TRBV5-1 to TRBJ2-5; 11 positions match TRBD2. Trimming at V came to 4 bases and at J to 1 base, leaving 9 bases not matched to a gene. The CDR3 totals 17 residues. Germline loops: CDR1 SGHRS, CDR2 YFSETQ. CDR3 loop: CASSLRTSGRSQETQYF. The DNA of the CDR3 is TGCGCCAGCAGCCTGAGGACTAGCGGGCGTTCCCAAGAGACCCAGTACTTC. The full variable domain, its missing parts supplied by reference TRBV5-1 and TRBJ2-5, is KAGVTQTPRYLIKTRGQQVTLSCSPISGHRSVSWYQQTPGQGLQFLFEYFSETQRNKGNFPGRFSGRQFSNSRSEMNVSTLELGDSALYLCASSLRTSGRSQETQYFGPGTRLLVL.

J is TRBJ1-2 and V is TRBV3-1 (or the pseudogene TRBV3-2), with D possibly being TRBD1 (5 bases). The CDR3 sequence is 14 residues long. Germline-derived CDR1 and CDR2 are LGHDT and YNNKEL (reference sequence). Trimming shortened V by 3 bases and J by 4 bases, and 12 bases separated the two germline ends. The CDR3: CASSHDSFSYGYTF. DNA for the CDR3: TGTGCCAGCAGCCACGACAGTTTTTCCTATGGCTACACCTTC.

The chain recombines TRBV27 with TRBJ2-3; 8 positions match TRBD1. Germline V CDR1 and CDR2: MNHEY, SMNVEV (reference sequence). Trimming cost V 5 bases and J 4 bases; bases outside gene matches: 8. CDR3 length: 15 amino acids. The DNA for the CDR3 is TGTGCCAGCAGTGCTAGGGACAGGTTCCCAGATACGCAGTATTTT. Translating gives CASSARDRFPDTQYF.

The rearrangement joins TRBV19 to TRBJ1-1, with 8 bases aligning to TRBD1. The V gene's germline CDR1 is LNHDA and CDR2 SQIVND (reference sequence). The junction had 10 bases not matched to a gene; V was cut back by 5 bases and J by 5 bases. The CDR3 is 15 amino acids. CDR3 sequence reads: CASSPSGGAGTEAFF. DNA for the CDR3: TGTGCCAGTAGTCCCTCAGGGGGCGCGGGGACTGAAGCTTTCTTT.

This clone was observed a few times. The chain is built from TRBV6-4 and TRBJ2-1, with TRBD1 matching 10 bases. Germline CDR1 is MRHNA and CDR2 is SNTAGT. V shed 10 bases and J 9 bases; nucleotides not matched to a gene: 9. This CDR3 region has 13 residues. CDR3 DNA sequence: TGTGCCACTTCCGGGACAGGGGACGGTGAGCAGTTCTTC. This encodes CATSGTGDGEQFF.

V and J are TRBV7-8 and TRBJ1-1, with D possibly matching TRBD1 (5 bases). This CDR3 spans 16 amino acids. CDR1 and CDR2 (germline): SGHVS, FQNEAQ. V shed 1 base and J shed 7 bases, with 19 bases lying between them. The CDR3 coding sequence is TGTGCCAGCAGCTTAGTGATATCGGGGGGGTTGGGTGAAGCTTTCTTT. Translated: CASSLVISGGLGEAFF.

This chain joins TRBV3-1 (or the pseudogene TRBV3-2) and TRBJ2-4; a weak D match, TRBD2 (6 bases). Germline V gives CDR1 LGHDT, CDR2 YNNKEL (reference sequence). V was clipped by 0 bases and J by 4 bases, with 19 bases between them. The CDR3 is made up of 18 amino acids. The chain's CDR3 is CASSQEIYATSQKNIQYF. CDR3 nucleotide sequence: TGTGCCAGCAGCCAAGAGATCTATGCTACTAGCCAGAAAAACATTCAGTACTTC.

This chain joins TRBV9 and TRBJ1-4; D unclear. Trimming took 0 bases from V and 7 from J, leaving 10 bases between them. Germline V gene sequence: CDR1 SGDLS, CDR2 YYNGEE. The CDR3 runs to 14 residues. For the CDR3, the DNA is TGTGCCAGCAGCGTAGCCCCCCGGGGTGAAAAACTGTTTTTT. It encodes CASSVAPRGEKLFF.